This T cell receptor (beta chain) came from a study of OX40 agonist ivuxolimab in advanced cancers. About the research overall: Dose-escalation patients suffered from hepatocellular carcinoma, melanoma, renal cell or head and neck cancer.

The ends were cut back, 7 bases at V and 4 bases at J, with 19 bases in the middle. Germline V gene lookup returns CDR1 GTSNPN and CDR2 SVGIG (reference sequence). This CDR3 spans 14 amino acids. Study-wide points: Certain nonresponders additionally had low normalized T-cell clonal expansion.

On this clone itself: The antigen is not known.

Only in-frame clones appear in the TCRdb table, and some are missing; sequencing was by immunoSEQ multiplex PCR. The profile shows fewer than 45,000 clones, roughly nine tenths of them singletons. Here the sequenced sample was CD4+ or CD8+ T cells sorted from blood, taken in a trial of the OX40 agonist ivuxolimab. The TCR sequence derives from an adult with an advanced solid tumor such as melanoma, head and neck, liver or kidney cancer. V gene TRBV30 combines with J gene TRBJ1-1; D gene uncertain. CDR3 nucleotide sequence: TGTGCCTCTAACCACCGTATTACTAGCACTGAAGCTTTCTTT. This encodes CASNHRITSTEAFF.